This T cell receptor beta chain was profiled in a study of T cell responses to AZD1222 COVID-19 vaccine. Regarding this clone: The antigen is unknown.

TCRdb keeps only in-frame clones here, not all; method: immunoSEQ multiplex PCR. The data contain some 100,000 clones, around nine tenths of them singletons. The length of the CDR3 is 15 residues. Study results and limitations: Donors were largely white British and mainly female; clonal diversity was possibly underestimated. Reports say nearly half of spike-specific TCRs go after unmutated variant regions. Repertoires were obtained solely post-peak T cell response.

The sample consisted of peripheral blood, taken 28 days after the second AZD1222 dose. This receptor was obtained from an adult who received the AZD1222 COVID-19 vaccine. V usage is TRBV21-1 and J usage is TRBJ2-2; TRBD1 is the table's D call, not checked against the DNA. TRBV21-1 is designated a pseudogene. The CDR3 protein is CASSGNGHSTGELFF. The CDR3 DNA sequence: TGTGCCAGCAGCGGAAACGGTCACAGCACCGGGGAGCTGTTTTTT.